The clone carrying this TCR beta chain was recorded a few times. Its specificity is unknown. This sample was included in a study of CD8+ T cells in alopecia areata. Documented treatment: oral pan-JAK inhibitor, 5-10 mg twice daily. V was trimmed by 5 bases and J by 5 bases, leaving 9 bases between them. CDR1 is GTSNPN and CDR2 is SVGIG in the germline V gene (reference sequence). CDR3 length: 11 amino acids. Reverse transcription of extracted RNA yielded cDNA, which provided the sequencing template. Measured with immunoSEQ multiplex PCR; TCRdb has only the in-frame clones, and not every one. There are 200,000 to 250,000 clones in the sample; 64% occur only once, and more than 3.5% lies in the top ten. Overall study findings and caveats: Lesional scalp displayed greater clonality than normal scalp, most notably in alopecia totalis/universalis.

This TCR was sampled from a human donor with alopecia areata. Sequencing was performed on CD4+ T cells sorted from blood, taken at week 4, from a patient treated with tofacitinib. The chain carries TRBV30 and TRBJ1-2; no clear D gene. The CDR3 is CAWLYDYGYTF. The DNA for the CDR3 is TGTGCCTGGCTGTATGATTATGGCTACACCTTC.